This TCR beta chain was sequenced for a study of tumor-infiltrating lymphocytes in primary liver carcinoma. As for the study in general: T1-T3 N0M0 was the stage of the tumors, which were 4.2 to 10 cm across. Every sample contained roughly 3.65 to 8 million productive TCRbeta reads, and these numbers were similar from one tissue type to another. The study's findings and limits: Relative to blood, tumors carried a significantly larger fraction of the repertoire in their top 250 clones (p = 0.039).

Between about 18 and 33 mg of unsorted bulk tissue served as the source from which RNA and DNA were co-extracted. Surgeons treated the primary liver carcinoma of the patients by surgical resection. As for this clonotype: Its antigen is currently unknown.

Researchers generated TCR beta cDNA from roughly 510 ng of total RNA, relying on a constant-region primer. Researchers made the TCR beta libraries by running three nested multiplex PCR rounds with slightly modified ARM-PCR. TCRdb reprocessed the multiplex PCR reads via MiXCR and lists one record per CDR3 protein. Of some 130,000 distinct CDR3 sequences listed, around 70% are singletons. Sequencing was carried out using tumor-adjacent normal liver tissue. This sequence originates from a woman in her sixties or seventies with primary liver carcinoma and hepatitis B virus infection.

CDR3 bases: TGTGCCAGCAGTCCTGGCCCTCGTGACGATACGCAGTATTTT. It specifies CASSPGPRDDTQYF. V and J are TRBV6-5 and TRBJ2-3; D unclear. The CDR3 has 14 residues. From germline, CDR1 is MNHEY and CDR2 SVGAGI. V shed 5 bases and J shed 6 bases, with 15 bases lying between them.